These T cell receptor beta chains were read from a single sample in a study of T cell responses to AZD1222 COVID-19 vaccine. TCRdb's table, derived via immunoSEQ multiplex PCR, lists solely in-frame clones and lacks some. This table holds 150,000 to 200,000 clones, 85% to 95% found once. This material consisted of peripheral blood, taken on day 0 of AZD1222 vaccination. These TCRs come from an adult in good health. Both conserved end residues are part of each CDR3. The order of the fields is CDR3 protein, CDR3 DNA, V gene, clone size, J gene, D gene. A D gene is named only where the DNA matches it firmly. For some rows the clone size is stated as once, few or many, or as a class when expanded; others skip it.

CAISGVASTDTQYF	TGTGCCATCAGTGGGGTGGCTAGCACAGATACGCAGTATTTT	TRBV10-3	.	TRBJ2-3	.
CAWSSRGLLSGNTIYF	TGTGCCTGGAGTTCTCGGGGCCTCCTCTCTGGAAACACCATATATTTT	TRBV30	.	TRBJ1-3	.
CASNIGGLSEAFF	TGTGCCAGCAACATAGGGGGTCTCTCTGAAGCTTTCTTT	TRBV28	.	TRBJ1-1	.
CASSQDGLVDTIYF	TGCGCCAGCAGCCAAGACGGCCTCGTTGACACCATATATTTT	TRBV4-1	.	TRBJ1-3	.
CASSLGAREKLFF	TGTGCCAGCAGCTTGGGGGCTAGGGAAAAACTGTTTTTT	TRBV7-2	.	TRBJ1-4	.
CASSGARSGNTIYF	TGTGCCAGCAGTGGAGCGCGGTCTGGAAACACCATATATTTT	TRBV2	.	TRBJ1-3	.
CASSRDRDGYTF	TGTGCCAGCAGCCGAGACAGGGATGGCTACACCTTC	TRBV3-1/TRBV3-2	.	TRBJ1-2	TRBD1
CAIDTYSNQPQHF	TGTGCCATCGACACCTATAGCAATCAGCCCCAGCATTTT	TRBV28	.	TRBJ1-5	.
CASLRGDEQYF	TGCGCCAGCCTGCGGGGAGACGAGCAGTACTTC	TRBV5-1	.	TRBJ2-7	.
CASSYPGTGNTDTQYF	TGTGCCAGCAGTTATCCAGGGACAGGGAACACAGATACGCAGTATTTT	TRBV6-6	.	TRBJ2-3	TRBD1
CASSQENYKETQYF	TGTGCCAGCAGCCAAGAAAACTACAAAGAGACCCAGTACTTC	TRBV3-1/TRBV3-2	.	TRBJ2-5	.
CASSAEQGTEAFF	TGCGCCAGCAGCGCCGAACAGGGGACTGAAGCTTTCTTT	TRBV4-3	.	TRBJ1-1	TRBD1
CASSPPGGVQETQYF	TGTGCCAGCTCACCACCGGGCGGGGTCCAAGAGACCCAGTACTTC	TRBV18	.	TRBJ2-5	.
CASSLAGANYGYTF	TGTGCCAGCAGCTTAGCCGGGGCCAACTATGGCTACACCTTC	TRBV28	.	TRBJ1-2	.
CASSESSTAAYEQYF	TGTGCCAGCAGTGAATCCTCGACAGCAGCTTACGAGCAGTACTTC	TRBV25-1	.	TRBJ2-7	.
CASRGTYLMFRYTF	TGTGCCAGCAGAGGGACATATCTAATGTTTCGCTACACCTTC	TRBV2	.	TRBJ1-2	.
CASSFGSGTAIQETQYF	TGTGCCAGCAGCTTCGGCTCCGGGACAGCGATCCAAGAGACCCAGTACTTC	TRBV3-1/TRBV3-2	once	TRBJ2-5	TRBD1
CASSYGLAGGQETQYF	TGTGCCAGCAGCTATGGACTAGCGGGGGGGCAAGAGACCCAGTACTTC	TRBV5-6	.	TRBJ2-5	TRBD2
CASSPRGLVSSNQPQHF	TGTGCCAGCAGCCCCAGAGGGCTAGTCAGCAGCAATCAGCCCCAGCATTTT	TRBV7-8	.	TRBJ1-5	.
CASRTTDNSPLHF	TGCGCCAGCAGGACAACCGATAATTCACCCCTCCACTTT	TRBV10-2	.	TRBJ1-6	.
CASSLTQGVVDGYTF	TGCGCCAGCAGCCTGACACAGGGGGTTGTAGATGGCTACACCTTC	TRBV5-1	once	TRBJ1-2	TRBD1
CASSQLAGGQETQYF	TGTGCCAGCAGCCAACTAGCGGGGGGACAAGAGACCCAGTACTTC	TRBV4-2	.	TRBJ2-5	TRBD2
CASSLADSNYGYTF	TGCGCCAGCAGCTTGGCCGACAGCAACTATGGCTACACCTTC	TRBV5-1	.	TRBJ1-2	.
CASSVGTHGYTF	TGTGCCAGCAGCGTAGGAACCCATGGCTACACCTTC	TRBV9	once	TRBJ1-2	.
CASSLGRAPSSLHF	TGTGCCAGCAGCTTGGGCAGAGCCCCTTCGAGCCTCCACTTT	TRBV5-8	.	TRBJ1-6	.
CASSLATASRRETQYF	TGCGCCAGCAGCTTGGCCACAGCTTCAAGGAGAGAGACCCAGTACTTC	TRBV5-1	.	TRBJ2-5	.
CASSFNLDHEQFF	TGTGCCAGCAGCTTTAACCTGGATCATGAGCAGTTCTTC	TRBV7-9	.	TRBJ2-1	.
CASSPTTMNTGELFF	TGCGCCAGCAGCCCAACTACTATGAACACCGGGGAGCTGTTTTTT	TRBV5-1	.	TRBJ2-2	.
CASSSSRGGTEAFF	TGTGCCAGCAGCTCTTCTCGGGGAGGGACTGAAGCTTTCTTT	TRBV11-3	.	TRBJ1-1	.
CASRLQGIGSYEQYF	TGTGCCAGCAGACTACAGGGAATAGGCTCCTACGAGCAGTACTTC	TRBV7-9	once	TRBJ2-7	.
CASSPSTGNTGELFF	TGTGCCAGCTCACCCTCGACAGGGAACACCGGGGAGCTGTTTTTT	TRBV18	few	TRBJ2-2	.
CASSFGTYDYGYTF	TGTGCCAGCAGCTTCGGGACATACGACTATGGCTACACCTTC	TRBV7-3	.	TRBJ1-2	.
CASSSQYSGGYGYTF	TGTGCCAGCAGCTCCCAATACAGTGGGGGCTATGGCTACACCTTC	TRBV7-2	once	TRBJ1-2	.
CASSPAEGAFIYGYTF	TGCGCCAGCAGCCCGGCAGAGGGGGCCTTCATCTATGGCTACACCTTC	TRBV5-1	.	TRBJ1-2	TRBD1
CASSLQLESSPLHF	TGTGCCAGCAGCTTACAGTTAGAGTCCTCACCCCTCCACTTT	TRBV7-6	.	TRBJ1-6	.
CASSEMGQGNTIYF	TGTGCCAGCAGTGAGATGGGACAGGGAAACACCATATATTTT	TRBV2	.	TRBJ1-3	TRBD1
CASSPYTEAFF	TGTGCCAGCAGCCCCTACACTGAAGCTTTCTTT	TRBV7-9	.	TRBJ1-1	.
CASSYGTGGFDTEAFF	TGTGCCAGCAGTTACGGGACAGGGGGCTTCGACACTGAAGCTTTCTTT	TRBV6-2/TRBV6-3	.	TRBJ1-1	TRBD1
CASSLRLAGNEQYF	TGCGCCAGCAGCTTAAGGCTAGCGGGGAACGAGCAGTACTTC	TRBV5-1	.	TRBJ2-7	TRBD2
CASRQGPEAFF	TGTGCCAGCAGACAGGGGCCTGAAGCTTTCTTT	TRBV6-5	few	TRBJ1-1	TRBD1
CASSLEGARGNTQYF	TGTGCCAGCAGCTTGGAGGGGGCACGGGGAAATACGCAGTATTTT	TRBV5-4	.	TRBJ2-3	TRBD1
CASSPAPGPGNTIYF	TGTGCCAGCTCACCCGCGCCGGGACCTGGAAACACCATATATTTT	TRBV18	.	TRBJ1-3	.
CSVVTGEQYF	TGCAGCGTTGTGACAGGCGAGCAGTACTTC	TRBV29-1	.	TRBJ2-7	.
CASSPVDTSNQPQHF	TGTGCCAGCTCACCAGTGGACACGAGCAATCAGCCCCAGCATTTT	TRBV18	.	TRBJ1-5	.
CASSPGTTNQPQHF	TGTGCCAGCAGCCCCGGGACAACCAATCAGCCCCAGCATTTT	TRBV27	.	TRBJ1-5	.
CASSRNTYYEQYF	TGTGCCAGCAGCCGAAACACCTACTACGAGCAGTACTTC	TRBV14	.	TRBJ2-7	.
CASSSDHQPQHF	TGTGCCAGCAGCTCGGACCATCAGCCCCAGCATTTT	TRBV13	.	TRBJ1-5	.
CASRSGQANYGYTF	TGTGCCAGCAGGTCCGGACAGGCAAACTATGGCTACACCTTC	TRBV6-5	.	TRBJ1-2	TRBD1
CASSIGSGGPLDEQFF	TGTGCCAGTAGTATAGGAAGCGGGGGCCCTTTAGATGAGCAGTTCTTC	TRBV19	.	TRBJ2-1	TRBD2
CATRGPNTEAFF	TGTGCCACCAGGGGGCCGAACACTGAAGCTTTCTTT	TRBV24-1	.	TRBJ1-1	.
CASSLAPTTEAFF	TGTGCCAGCAGCCTAGCTCCGACCACTGAAGCTTTCTTT	TRBV7-3	.	TRBJ1-1	.
CASSLSPENTEAFF	TGTGCCAGCAGCTTATCACCCGAGAACACTGAAGCTTTCTTT	TRBV7-2	.	TRBJ1-1	.
CASSPGLSYNSPLHF	TGTGCCAGCAGCCCGGGACTCTCCTATAATTCACCCCTCCACTTT	TRBV3-1/TRBV3-2	.	TRBJ1-6	.